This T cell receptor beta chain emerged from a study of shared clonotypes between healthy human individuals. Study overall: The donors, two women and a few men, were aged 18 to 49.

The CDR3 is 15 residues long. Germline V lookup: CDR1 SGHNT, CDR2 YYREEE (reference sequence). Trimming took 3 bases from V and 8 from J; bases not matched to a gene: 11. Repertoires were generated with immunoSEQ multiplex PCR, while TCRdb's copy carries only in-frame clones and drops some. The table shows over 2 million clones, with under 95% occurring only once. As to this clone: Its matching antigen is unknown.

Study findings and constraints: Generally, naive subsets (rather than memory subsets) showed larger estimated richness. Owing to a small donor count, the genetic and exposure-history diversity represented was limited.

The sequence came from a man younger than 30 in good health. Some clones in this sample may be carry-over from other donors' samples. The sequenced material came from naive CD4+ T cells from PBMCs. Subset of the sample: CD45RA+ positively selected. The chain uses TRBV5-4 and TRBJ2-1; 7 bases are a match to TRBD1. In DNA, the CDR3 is TGTGCCAGCAGCTCCGGACAGGCCAATACCCATGAGCAGTTCTTC. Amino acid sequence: CASSSGQANTHEQFF. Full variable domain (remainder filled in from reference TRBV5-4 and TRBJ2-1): ETGVTQSPTHLIKTRGQQVTLRCSSQSGHNTVSWYQQALGQGPQFIFQYYREEENGRGNFPPRFSGLQFPNYSSELNVNALELDDSALYLCASSSGQANTHEQFFGPGTRLTVL.